A selection of T cell receptor beta chains follows, all from one sample in a study of T cell repertoires in cytomegalovirus infection. TCRdb itself ran the reads through MiXCR, one entry per CDR3 protein. The data contain about 830,000 distinct CDR3 sequences, about 33% of them seen just once; the ten biggest clones take up around 12%. The antigens these receptors bind are not known. The starting material was cultured CD8+ T cells from PBMCs, obtained from culture after CMV antigen stimulation. These receptors came from a human donor in good health (CMV status not recorded). Some clones in this sample may be carry-over from other donors' samples. CDR3s include the opening cysteine and the closing phenylalanine or tryptophan. Fields, in order: J gene, clone size, V gene, CDR3 length, D gene, CDR3 DNA, CDR3 protein. The D gene is left open where the match is weak. Size is stated for part of the rows, as once, few or many counts, or as a class when the clone is expanded.

j_call: TRBJ2-3
clone_size: NA
v_call: TRBV20-1
cdr3_length: 14
d_call: NA
cdr3_nt: TGCAGTGCTAGAGATGGGACTAGCACAGATACGCAGTATTTT
cdr3_aa: CSARDGTSTDTQYF

j_call: TRBJ2-3
clone_size: few
v_call: TRBV20-1
cdr3_length: 13
d_call: TRBD2
cdr3_nt: TGCAGTGGTCTAGCGGGGTTCTCAGATACGCAGTATTTT
cdr3_aa: CSGLAGFSDTQYF

j_call: TRBJ2-3
clone_size: many
v_call: TRBV7-6
cdr3_length: 15
d_call: NA
cdr3_nt: TGTGCCAGCAGCTTCCGGGGTAGGGACACAGATACGCAGTATTTT
cdr3_aa: CASSFRGRDTDTQYF

j_call: TRBJ2-6
clone_size: NA
v_call: TRBV7-6
cdr3_length: 18
d_call: TRBD1
cdr3_nt: TGTGCCAGCAGCTTAACGGGCCAGGGGGCAGGCGGGGCCAACGTCCTGACTTTC
cdr3_aa: CASSLTGQGAGGANVLTF

j_call: TRBJ2-3
clone_size: NA
v_call: TRBV20-1
cdr3_length: 14
d_call: TRBD1
cdr3_nt: TGCAGTGCTCCGACAGGGGTGGTCGCAGATACGCAGTATTTT
cdr3_aa: CSAPTGVVADTQYF

j_call: TRBJ2-4
clone_size: NA
v_call: TRBV27
cdr3_length: 15
d_call: NA
cdr3_nt: TGTGCCAGCAGTTTAAGAAGGAGCGGCAAAAACATTCAGTACTTC
cdr3_aa: CASSLRRSGKNIQYF

j_call: TRBJ2-1
clone_size: NA
v_call: TRBV10-3
cdr3_length: 10
d_call: NA
cdr3_nt: TGTGCCACCGGGGGCGATGAGCAGTTCTTC
cdr3_aa: CATGGDEQFF

j_call: TRBJ1-2
clone_size: NA
v_call: TRBV7-6
cdr3_length: 14
d_call: TRBD1
cdr3_nt: TGTGCCAGCAGCGGACGGGACAGAAACTATGGCTACACCTTC
cdr3_aa: CASSGRDRNYGYTF

j_call: TRBJ1-1
clone_size: few
v_call: TRBV12-5
cdr3_length: 16
d_call: TRBD1
cdr3_nt: TGTGCTAGTGGTTTTTCAGGGGGCATGAGGGACACTGAAGCTTTCTTT
cdr3_aa: CASGFSGGMRDTEAFF

j_call: TRBJ2-1
clone_size: many
v_call: TRBV12-3/TRBV12-4
cdr3_length: 15
d_call: NA
cdr3_nt: TGTGCCAGCAGTCCAGAAGGAGACTCCTACAATGAGCAGTTCTTC
cdr3_aa: CASSPEGDSYNEQFF

j_call: TRBJ2-3
clone_size: NA
v_call: TRBV12-3/TRBV12-4
cdr3_length: 14
d_call: TRBD2
cdr3_nt: TGTGCCAGCAGTTTCGGGAGGGGATCCGATACGCAGTATTTT
cdr3_aa: CASSFGRGSDTQYF

j_call: TRBJ1-1
clone_size: NA
v_call: TRBV4-3
cdr3_length: 15
d_call: NA
cdr3_nt: TGCGCCAGCAGCCAAGAACACGAGATGAACACTGAAGCTTTCTTT
cdr3_aa: CASSQEHEMNTEAFF

j_call: TRBJ1-2
clone_size: NA
v_call: TRBV12-3/TRBV12-4
cdr3_length: 13
d_call: NA
cdr3_nt: TGTGCCAGCAGTTTATTGGTGGGGTATGGCTACACCTTC
cdr3_aa: CASSLLVGYGYTF

j_call: TRBJ1-2
clone_size: many
v_call: TRBV2
cdr3_length: 14
d_call: NA
cdr3_nt: TGTGCCATCCCCTGGGAGAGGGGAGGCTATGGCTACACCTTC
cdr3_aa: CAIPWERGGYGYTF